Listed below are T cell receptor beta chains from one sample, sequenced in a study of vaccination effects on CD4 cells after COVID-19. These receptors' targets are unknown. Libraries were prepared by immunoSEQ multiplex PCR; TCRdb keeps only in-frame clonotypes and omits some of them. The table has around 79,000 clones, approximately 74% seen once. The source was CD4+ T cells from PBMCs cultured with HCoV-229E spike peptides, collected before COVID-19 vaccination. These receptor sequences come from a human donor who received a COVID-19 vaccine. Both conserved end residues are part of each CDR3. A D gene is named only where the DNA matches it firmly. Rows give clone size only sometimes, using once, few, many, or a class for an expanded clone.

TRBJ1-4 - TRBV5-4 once CASSLGGTTNEKLFF TGTGCCAGCAGCCTGGGGGGGACAACTAATGAAAAACTGTTTTTT
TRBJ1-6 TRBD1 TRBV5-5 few CASSLSDRGASPLHF TGTGCCAGCAGCTTGTCGGACAGGGGCGCATCACCCCTCCACTTT
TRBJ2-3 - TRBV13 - CASSPGGRGPGTDTQYF TGTGCCAGCAGCCCAGGGGGGCGGGGCCCTGGCACAGATACGCAGTATTTT
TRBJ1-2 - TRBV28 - CASSDSVYGYTF TGTGCCAGCAGTGACAGCGTTTATGGCTACACCTTC
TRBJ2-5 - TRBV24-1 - CATSDPGGTQETQYF TGTGCCACCAGTGACCCTGGGGGGACCCAAGAGACCCAGTACTTC
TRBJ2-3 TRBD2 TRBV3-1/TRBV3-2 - CASSHSGGAADTQYF TGTGCCAGCAGCCATAGCGGGGGGGCTGCAGATACGCAGTATTTT
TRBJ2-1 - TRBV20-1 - CSARGNGEQFF TGCAGTGCTAGAGGGAACGGAGAGCAGTTCTTC
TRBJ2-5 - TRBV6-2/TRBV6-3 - CASSLRTKETQYF TGTGCCAGCAGTCTCAGGACCAAAGAGACCCAGTACTTC
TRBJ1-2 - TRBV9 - CASSVGSNYGYTF TGTGCCAGCAGCGTTGGGTCTAACTATGGCTACACCTTC
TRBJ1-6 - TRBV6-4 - CASSVSADSPLHF TGTGCCAGCAGTGTCTCGGCGGATTCACCCCTCCACTTT
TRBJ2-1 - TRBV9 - CASSALGGLYNEQFF TGTGCCAGCAGCGCACTCGGGGGGCTCTACAATGAGCAGTTCTTC
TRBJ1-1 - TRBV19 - CASSTTSGGARTEAFF TGTGCCAGTAGTACCACCTCGGGGGGCGCGAGAACTGAAGCTTTCTTT
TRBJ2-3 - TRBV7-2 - CASTLRTSSAYF TGTGCCAGCACCCTTCGTACCAGCTCGGCGTATTTT
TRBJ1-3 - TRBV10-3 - CAIKTGRAGNTIYF TGTGCCATCAAGACGGGCCGAGCTGGAAACACCATATATTTT
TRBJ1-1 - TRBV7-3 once CASSLRGLNTEAFF TGTGCCAGCAGCTTACGGGGCTTGAACACTGAAGCTTTCTTT
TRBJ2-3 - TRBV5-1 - CASSSYQGADTQYF TGCGCCAGCAGCTCCTATCAGGGTGCAGATACGCAGTATTTT
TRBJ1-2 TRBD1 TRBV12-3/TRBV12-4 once CASSRQGDYGYTF TGTGCCAGCAGTCGACAGGGAGACTATGGCTACACCTTC
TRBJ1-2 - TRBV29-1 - CSTWGTFLYGYTF TGCAGCACATGGGGAACCTTCCTCTATGGCTACACCTTC
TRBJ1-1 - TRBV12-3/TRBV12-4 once CASSFRRGTEAFF TGTGCCAGCAGTTTTAGAAGGGGCACTGAAGCTTTCTTT
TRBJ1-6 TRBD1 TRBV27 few CASRSATGFFSPLHF TGTGCCAGCAGATCCGCGACAGGGTTTTTTTCACCCCTCCACTTT
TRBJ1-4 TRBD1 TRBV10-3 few CAISRQGPNEKLFF TGTGCCATCAGCCGACAGGGCCCTAATGAAAAACTGTTTTTT
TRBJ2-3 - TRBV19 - CASSSRDRRATQYF TGTGCCAGTAGTTCCCGGGACCGACGCGCTACGCAGTATTTT
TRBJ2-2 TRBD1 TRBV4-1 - CASSRLTGVGGELFF TGCGCCAGCAGCCGATTGACAGGGGTAGGCGGGGAGCTGTTTTTT
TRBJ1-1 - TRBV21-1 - CASNGSNTEAFF TGTGCCAGCAATGGTAGTAACACTGAAGCTTTCTTT
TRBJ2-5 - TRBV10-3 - CAISESQETQYF TGTGCCATCAGTGAGTCGCAAGAGACCCAGTACTTC
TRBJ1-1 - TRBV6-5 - CASSYWTGPTSEAFF TGTGCCAGCAGTTACTGGACGGGGCCCACTTCTGAAGCTTTCTTT
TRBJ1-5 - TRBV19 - CASSIDRGPNQPQHF TGTGCCAGTAGTATAGACAGGGGCCCGAATCAGCCCCAGCATTTT
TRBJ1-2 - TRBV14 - CASSQDLSGKYTF TGTGCCAGCAGCCAAGATCTTTCAGGGAAATACACCTTC
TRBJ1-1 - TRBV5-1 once CASSEQGANTEAFF TGCGCCAGCAGTGAACAGGGTGCGAACACTGAAGCTTTCTTT
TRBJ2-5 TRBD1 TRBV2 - CASSVRGIRETQYF TGTGCCAGCAGTGTCAGGGGGATTAGAGAGACCCAGTACTTC
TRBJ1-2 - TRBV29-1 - CSVEYSSYYGYTF TGCAGCGTTGAGTACAGCTCTTACTATGGCTACACCTTC
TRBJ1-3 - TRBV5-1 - CASSLVLGSGNTIYF TGCGCCAGCAGCTTAGTATTAGGCTCTGGAAACACCATATATTTT
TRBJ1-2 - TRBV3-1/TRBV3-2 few CASSQLNYGYTF TGTGCCAGCAGCCAGCTTAACTATGGCTACACCTTC
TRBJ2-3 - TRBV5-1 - CASSLSRTSTDTQYF TGCGCCAGCAGCTTGAGTCGGACTAGCACAGATACGCAGTATTTT